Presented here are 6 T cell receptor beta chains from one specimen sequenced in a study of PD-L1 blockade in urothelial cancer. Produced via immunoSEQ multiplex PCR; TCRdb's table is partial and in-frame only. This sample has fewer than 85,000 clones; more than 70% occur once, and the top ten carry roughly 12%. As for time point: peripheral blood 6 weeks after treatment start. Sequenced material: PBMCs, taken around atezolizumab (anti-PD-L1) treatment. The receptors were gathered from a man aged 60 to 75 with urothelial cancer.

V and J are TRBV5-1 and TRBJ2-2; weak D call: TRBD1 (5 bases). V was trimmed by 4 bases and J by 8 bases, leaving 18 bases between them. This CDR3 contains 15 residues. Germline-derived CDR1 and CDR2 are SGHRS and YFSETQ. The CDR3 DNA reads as TGCGCCAGCAGCCTGGGGCAGGGCTCTTCTGGGGAGCTGTTTTTT. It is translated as CASSLGQGSSGELFF.

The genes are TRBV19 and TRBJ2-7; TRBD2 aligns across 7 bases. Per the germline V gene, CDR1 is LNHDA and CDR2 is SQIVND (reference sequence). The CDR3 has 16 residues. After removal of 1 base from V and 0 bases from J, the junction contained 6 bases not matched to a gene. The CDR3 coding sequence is TGTGCCAGTAGTATAGCTTCTAGCGGTAGCTCCTACGAGCAGTACTTC. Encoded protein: CASSIASSGSSYEQYF.

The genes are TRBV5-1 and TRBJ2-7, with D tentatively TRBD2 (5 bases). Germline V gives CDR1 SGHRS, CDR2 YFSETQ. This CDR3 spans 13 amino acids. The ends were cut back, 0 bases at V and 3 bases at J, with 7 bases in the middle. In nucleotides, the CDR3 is TGCGCCAGCAGCTTGGCCGGGAACTACGAGCAGTACTTC. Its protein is CASSLAGNYEQYF.

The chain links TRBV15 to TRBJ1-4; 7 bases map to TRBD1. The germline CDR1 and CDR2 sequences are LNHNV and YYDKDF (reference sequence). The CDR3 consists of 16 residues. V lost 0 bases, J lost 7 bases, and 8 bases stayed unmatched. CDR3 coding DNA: TGTGCCACCAGCAGAGATCGGAGACAGGGCCTTGAAAAACTGTTTTTT. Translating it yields CATSRDRRQGLEKLFF.

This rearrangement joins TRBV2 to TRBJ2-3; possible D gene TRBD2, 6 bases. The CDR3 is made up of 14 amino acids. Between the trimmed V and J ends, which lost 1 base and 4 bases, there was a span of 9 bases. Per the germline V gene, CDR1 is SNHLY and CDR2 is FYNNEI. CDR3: CASSEGTTPDTQYF. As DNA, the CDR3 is TGTGCCAGCAGTGAAGGGACTACCCCAGATACGCAGTATTTT.

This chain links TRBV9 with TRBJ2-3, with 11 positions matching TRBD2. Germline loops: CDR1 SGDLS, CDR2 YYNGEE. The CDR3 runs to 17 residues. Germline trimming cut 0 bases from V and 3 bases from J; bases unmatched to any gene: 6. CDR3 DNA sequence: TGTGCCAGCAGCGTAGCGGCTAGCGGGAGGAAGACAGATACGCAGTATTTT. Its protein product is CASSVAASGRKTDTQYF.